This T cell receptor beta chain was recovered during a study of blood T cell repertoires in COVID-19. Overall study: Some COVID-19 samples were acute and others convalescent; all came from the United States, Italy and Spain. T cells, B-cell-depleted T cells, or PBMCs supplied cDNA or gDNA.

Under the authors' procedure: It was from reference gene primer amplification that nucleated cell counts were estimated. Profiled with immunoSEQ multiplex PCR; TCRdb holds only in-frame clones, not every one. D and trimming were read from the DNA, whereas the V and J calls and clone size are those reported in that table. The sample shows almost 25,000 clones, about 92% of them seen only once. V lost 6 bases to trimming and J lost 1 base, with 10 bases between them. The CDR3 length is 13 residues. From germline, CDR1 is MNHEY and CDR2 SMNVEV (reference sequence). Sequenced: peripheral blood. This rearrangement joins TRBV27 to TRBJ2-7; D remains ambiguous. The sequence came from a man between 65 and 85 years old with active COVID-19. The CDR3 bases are TGTGCCAGCAGCTCACCAGTTTCCTACGAGCAGTACTTC. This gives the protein CASSSPVSYEQYF.